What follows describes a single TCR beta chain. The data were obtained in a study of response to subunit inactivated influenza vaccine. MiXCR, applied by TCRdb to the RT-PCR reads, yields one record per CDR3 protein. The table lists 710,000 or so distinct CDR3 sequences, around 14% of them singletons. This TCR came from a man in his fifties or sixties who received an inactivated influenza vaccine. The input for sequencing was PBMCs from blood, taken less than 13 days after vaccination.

In nucleotides, the CDR3 is TGTGCCAGCAGACCTTCCGCAGGGTACACCGGGGAGCTGTTTTTT. Residues: CASRPSAGYTGELFF. The chain links TRBV2 to TRBJ2-2, with TRBD1 as a possible D gene (5 bases). Looked up from germline, CDR1 is SNHLY and CDR2 is FYNNEI. This CDR3 has 15 amino acids. V was clipped by 6 bases and J by 3 bases, with 14 bases between them.